Sequencing of this TCR beta chain was carried out in a study of blood T cell repertoires in COVID-19. The CDR3 runs to 15 residues. Looked up from germline, CDR1 is SGHDT and CDR2 is YYEEEE. The ends lost 7 bases at V and 1 base at J; junction bases unmatched: 11. Clones were read by immunoSEQ multiplex PCR, and TCRdb kept only the in-frame ones, dropping some. The sample carries some 150,000 clones, about 88% recorded once. This clonotype originated in a human donor with acute or convalescent COVID-19. The donor label of this sample is uncertain. Material for sequencing was peripheral blood. This chain joins TRBV5-6 and TRBJ2-7; 7 bases line up with TRBD2. CDR3 in amino acids: CASASTSRRSYEQYV. The CDR3 coding sequence is TGTGCCAGCGCTTCGACTAGCAGGAGGTCCTACGAGCAGTACGTC.